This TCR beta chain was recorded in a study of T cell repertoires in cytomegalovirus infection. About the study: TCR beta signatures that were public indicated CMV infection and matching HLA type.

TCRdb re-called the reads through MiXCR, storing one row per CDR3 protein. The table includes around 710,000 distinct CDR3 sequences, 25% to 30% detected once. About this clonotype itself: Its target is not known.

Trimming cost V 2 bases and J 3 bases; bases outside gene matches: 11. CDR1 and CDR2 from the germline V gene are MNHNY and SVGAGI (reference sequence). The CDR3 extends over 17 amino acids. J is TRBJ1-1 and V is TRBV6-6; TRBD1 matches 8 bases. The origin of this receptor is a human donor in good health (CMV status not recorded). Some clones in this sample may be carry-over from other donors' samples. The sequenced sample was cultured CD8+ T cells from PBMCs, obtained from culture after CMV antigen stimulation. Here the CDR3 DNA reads TGTGCCAGCAGTTACCGTCCCGGGACAGGAGGGGACACTGAAGCTTTCTTT. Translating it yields CASSYRPGTGGDTEAFF.